These 6 T cell receptor beta chains originate from one sample sequenced in a study of siplizumab effects on memory and regulatory T cells. The protocol was immunoSEQ multiplex PCR, while the TCRdb copy is restricted to in-frame clones and leaves out a portion. The table shows some 100,000 clones, with around 93% occurring only once. Sample: non-Treg CD4+ T cells sorted from blood. The receptors were gathered from a human donor in good health.

The chain employs TRBV4-1 and TRBJ2-3; no clear D gene. The V end was cut by 0 bases, the J end by 6 bases, with 16 bases between. Germline-derived CDR1 and CDR2 are MGHRA and YSYEKL. This CDR3 is built from 16 residues. CDR3 sequence (DNA): TGCGCCAGCAGCCAAGATGGCCAGCTAAGTACGGATACGCAGTATTTT. Its protein is CASSQDGQLSTDTQYF.

This chain joins TRBV7-2 and TRBJ1-5, with 7 bases aligning to TRBD1. V trimming: 7 bases; J trimming: 4 bases; junction bases outside the gene matches: 7. The CDR3 is made up of 14 amino acids. Germline values: CDR1 SGHTA, CDR2 FQGNSA. Written as DNA, the CDR3 is TGTGCCAGCAACCCCACAGGGGTAAATCAGCCCCAGCATTTT. This gives the protein CASNPTGVNQPQHF.

V usage is TRBV13 and J usage is TRBJ2-5; a weak D match, TRBD1 (6 bases). Near its end, the DNA agrees better with TRBJ2-7, so the J call may be wrong. Per the germline V gene, CDR1 is PRHDT and CDR2 is FYEKMQ (reference sequence). The CDR3 consists of 16 residues. In DNA, the CDR3 is TGTGCCAGCAGCTTAGGTTTCGCACAGGGTTATCTCGAGCAGTACTTC. Its protein is CASSLGFAQGYLEQYF.

This clone was observed a few times. The rearrangement uses TRBV15 and TRBJ2-7; possibly TRBD1 for D (5 bases). The CDR3 extends over 13 amino acids. V lost 0 bases and J lost 3, with 6 bases in between. The germline V gene encodes CDR1 LNHNV and CDR2 YYDKDF (reference sequence). CDR3 sequence (DNA): TGTGCCACCAGCAGAGAAGGGGACTACGAGCAGTACTTC. It codes for CATSREGDYEQYF.

The chain joins TRBV18 to TRBJ1-1, with D possibly being TRBD1 (5 bases). Trimming removed 4 bases from V and 4 bases from J, with 10 bases in between. The CDR3 is 13 amino acids. Germline loops: CDR1 KGHSH, CDR2 LQKENI. CDR3 sequence: CASSQGGVTEAFF. The CDR3 coding sequence is TGTGCCAGCTCACAGGGAGGGGTCACTGAAGCTTTCTTT.

V gene TRBV9 combines with J gene TRBJ2-6; D uncertain. V dropped 4 bases and J dropped 11 bases, with 10 bases sitting between them. Germline CDR1 SGDLS, CDR2 YYNGEE. This CDR3 has 12 residues. CDR3 nucleotides: TGTGCCAGCAGCCACACAAGGGACGTCCTGACTTTC. It is translated as CASSHTRDVLTF.